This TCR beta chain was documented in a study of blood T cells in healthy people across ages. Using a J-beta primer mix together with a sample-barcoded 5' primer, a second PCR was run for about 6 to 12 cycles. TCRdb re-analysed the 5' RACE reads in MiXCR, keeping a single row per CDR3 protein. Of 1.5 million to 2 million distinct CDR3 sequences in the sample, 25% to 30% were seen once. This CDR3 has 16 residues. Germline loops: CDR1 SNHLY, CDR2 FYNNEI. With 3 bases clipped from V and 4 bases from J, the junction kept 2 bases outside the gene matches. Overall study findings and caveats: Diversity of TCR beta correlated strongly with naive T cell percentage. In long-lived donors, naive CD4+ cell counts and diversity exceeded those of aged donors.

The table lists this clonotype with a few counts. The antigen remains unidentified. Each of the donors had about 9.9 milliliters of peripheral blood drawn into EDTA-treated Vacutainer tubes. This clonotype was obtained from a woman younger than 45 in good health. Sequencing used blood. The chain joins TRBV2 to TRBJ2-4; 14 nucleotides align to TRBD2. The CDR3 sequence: CASSEGLAGAKNIQYF. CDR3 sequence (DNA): TGTGCCAGCAGTGAGGGACTAGCGGGAGCTAAAAACATTCAGTACTTC.